This TCR beta chain was observed in a study of blood T cell repertoires in COVID-19. About the research overall: Researchers got acute and convalescent COVID-19 samples from the United States, Italy and Spain. T cells, B-cell-depleted T cells, or PBMCs provided the cDNA or gDNA that served as material.

Profiling relied on immunoSEQ multiplex PCR, and the TCRdb table lists in-frame clones only, not all of them. This table holds approximately 120,000 clones, roughly four fifths found once. Trimming left V 8 bases short and J 4 bases short, with 12 bases between. CDR1 and CDR2 (germline): MNHNY, SVGAGI (reference sequence). This CDR3 contains 12 residues. The source of this sequence is a human donor in a cohort sampled during active COVID-19. Sequenced: peripheral blood. The chain joins TRBV6-6 to TRBJ2-7; D gene ambiguous. The CDR3 DNA is TGTGCCAGCTCGGAGCCTTGGTACGAGCAGTACTTC. It translates to CASSEPWYEQYF.